Below are 21 T cell receptor beta chains sequenced from a single sample in a study of blood T cells in healthy people across ages. The use of a sample-barcoded 5' primer and a J-beta primer mix characterized a second PCR of 7 to 11 cycles. TCRdb recomputed calls from the 5' RACE reads with MiXCR, one row per CDR3 protein. The sample lists 780,000 or so distinct CDR3 sequences, 56% seen once, with 20% to 30% in the top ten. What was sequenced was blood. The receptors derive from a man aged 35-49 years in good health.

This rearrangement joins TRBV6-5 to TRBJ1-2; D is undetermined. The length of the CDR3 is 13 residues. Deletions cut 6 bases from V and 2 bases from J, with 10 bases between. Germline V gives CDR1 MNHEY, CDR2 SVGAGI. The CDR3 DNA reads TGTGCCAGCAGAAAAGGGAAGAACTATGGCTACACCTTC. Translation gives CASRKGKNYGYTF.

This clonotype came up a few times. V and J are TRBV20-1 and TRBJ1-6; possible D gene TRBD1, 6 bases. The length of the CDR3 is 15 residues. The germline gives CDR1 DFQATT, CDR2 SNEGSKA (reference sequence). Trimming took off 4 bases at V and 7 bases at J, with 17 bases between the two ends. In DNA form, the CDR3 reads TGCAGTGCTAAGAGAGGGACAATGAAGAATTCACCCCTCCACTTT. Its translation: CSAKRGTMKNSPLHF.

Here the CDR3 reads CASSSSGGTYNEQYF. The CDR3, as DNA: TGCGCCAGCAGCAGTAGCGGGGGTACCTACAATGAGCAGTACTTC. The rearrangement links TRBV5-1 to TRBJ2-1; 9 nucleotides agree with TRBD2. TRBJ2-7 explains the end of the DNA better; the J call may be wrong. This CDR3 contains 15 residues. Germline V lookup: CDR1 SGHRS, CDR2 YFSETQ.

The V gene is TRBV29-1, the J gene TRBJ1-4; D is ambiguous. V gave up 4 bases and J gave up 0 bases, with 6 bases separating them. Germline-derived CDR1 and CDR2 are SQVTM and ANQGSEA. CDR3 length: 13 residues. The CDR3 reads CSVGGATNEKLFF. The DNA of the CDR3 is TGCAGCGTTGGCGGAGCAACTAATGAAAAACTGTTTTTT.

CDR3 sequence: CATSDDAGTGAGYTF. The CDR3 DNA reads TGTGCCACCAGTGATGATGCCGGGACAGGCGCTGGCTACACCTTC. V and J are TRBV24-1 and TRBJ1-2, with 8 bases matching TRBD1. J was trimmed by 7 bases and V by 3 bases; bases with no gene match: 9. Germline assignment: CDR1 KGHDR and CDR2 SFDVKD. This CDR3 region has 15 residues.

The chain is built from TRBV7-2 and TRBJ2-2; no reliable D call. V lost 3 bases and J 4 bases, leaving 9 bases between the germline ends. CDR3 size: 14 residues. The germline V gene encodes CDR1 SGHTA and CDR2 FQGNSA. The CDR3 loop reads CASSFTPGTGELFF. The CDR3 nucleotides read TGTGCCAGCAGCTTTACCCCGGGCACCGGGGAGCTGTTTTTT.

The gene calls are TRBV7-2 and TRBJ2-5; D call uncertain. This CDR3 comprises 15 residues. V was cut by 4 bases and J by 5 bases, with 17 bases left in between. CDR1 is SGHTA and CDR2 is FQGNSA in the germline V gene. Here the CDR3 DNA reads TGTGCCAGCAGCTCCGCACTTAGTGAGGTCGAGACCCAGTACTTC. As protein: CASSSALSEVETQYF. The variable domain in full, with the rest retrieved from reference TRBV7-2 and TRBJ2-5, is GAGVSQSPSNKVTEKGKDVELRCDPISGHTALYWYRQSLGQGLEFLIYFQGNSAPDKSGLPSDRFSAERTGGSVSTLTIQRTQQEDSAVYLCASSSALSEVETQYFGPGTRLLVL.

In the case of this clonotype: A junction end diverges from the germline sequence, so it may reflect a read error. The chain is built from TRBV5-1 and TRBJ2-7; 12 bases fit TRBD2. This CDR3 has 14 amino acids. Germline CDR1 SGHRS, CDR2 YFSETQ. This CDR3 reads CASSSGLAGYEQYF. The CDR3 DNA follows: TGTGCCAGCAGTTCCGGACTAGCGGGATACGAGCAGTACTTC.

The J gene is TRBJ1-5, the V gene TRBV27, with 9 bases lining up with TRBD1. CDR3 length equals 17 residues. The trim removed 3 bases at V and 9 bases at J, leaving 15 bases unmatched. Per the germline V gene, CDR1 is MNHEY and CDR2 is SMNVEV (reference sequence). The chain's CDR3 is CASSLFPTGGIFAPQHF. The DNA for the CDR3 is TGTGCCAGCAGTTTGTTTCCGACAGGGGGAATCTTTGCGCCCCAGCATTTT.

A few counts support this clonotype. This chain uses TRBV15 with TRBJ2-7; the match to TRBD1 covers 7 bases. Germline CDR1 reads LNHNV; CDR2 reads YYDKDF (reference sequence). CDR3 length: 14 amino acids. With V trimmed by 3 bases and J by 0 bases, 2 bases remained unmatched. The chain's CDR3 is CATSRDRSSYEQYF. The CDR3 nucleotides are TGTGCCACCAGCAGGGACAGGTCCTCCTACGAGCAGTACTTC.

The chain recombines TRBV5-1 with TRBJ2-5, with 12 bases fitting TRBD2. V shed 3 bases and J 11 bases; nucleotides not matched to a gene: 8. Germline V CDR1 and CDR2: SGHRS, YFSETQ. This CDR3 is 14 amino acids long. In DNA, the CDR3 is TGCGCCAGCAGCTGGACTAGCGGGAACAATGAGCAGTACTTC. This codes for CASSWTSGNNEQYF. The full variable domain, in which reference TRBV5-1 and TRBJ2-5 provide the parts outside the CDR3, is KAGVTQTPRYLIKTRGQQVTLSCSPISGHRSVSWYQQTPGQGLQFLFEYFSETQRNKGNFPGRFSGRQFSNSRSEMNVSTLELGDSALYLCASSWTSGNNEQYFGPGTRLLVL.

The chain couples TRBV7-2 to TRBJ1-2; possibly TRBD1 for D (6 bases). Germline values: CDR1 SGHTA, CDR2 FQGNSA. V was cut by 1 base and J by 4 bases, with 10 bases left in between. The CDR3 covers 14 residues. Here the CDR3 reads CASSLGIQGYGYTF. The CDR3 DNA reads TGTGCCAGCAGCTTAGGTATACAGGGCTATGGCTACACCTTC.

This clonotype was counted only a few times. The chain is built from TRBV12-3 or TRBV12-4 and TRBJ2-4; TRBD1 matches at 9 bases. The CDR3 contains 20 residues. With 9 bases clipped from V and 2 bases from J, the junction kept 23 bases outside the gene matches. The CDR3 DNA is TGTGCCAGTTCTTCCCGGTTCCGGACAGGGGAGGTTGTGACCAAAAACATTCAGTACTTC. This translates into CASSSRFRTGEVVTKNIQYF.

This clonotype was counted only a few times. The gene calls are TRBV7-3 and TRBJ2-5; the D is unclear. This CDR3 has 13 amino acids. Trimming pared 0 bases from V and 1 base from J, leaving 3 bases between. From germline, CDR1 is SGHTA and CDR2 FQGTGA. The CDR3 nucleotides are TGTGCCAGCAGCTTAACTATCCAAGAGACCCAGTACTTC. It encodes CASSLTIQETQYF.

This clonotype was seen only a few times. The chain joins TRBV4-1 to TRBJ2-7; 12 bases align to TRBD2. The V and J ends lost 3 bases and 5 bases, in that order; junction bases with no gene match: 5. The CDR3 length is 15 residues. CDR1 MGHRA and CDR2 YSYEKL come from the germline V gene. The CDR3 region has the DNA TGCGCCAGCAGCCAGCTAGCGGGAGGGTTCCACGAGCAGTACTTC. The encoded protein is CASSQLAGGFHEQYF.

This clonotype was counted only a few times. The chain has TRBV20-1 and TRBJ2-4; a possible D gene is TRBD1 (6 bases). The CDR3 spans 13 residues. Trimming took off 0 bases at V and 5 bases at J, with 8 bases between the two ends. Germline V lookup: CDR1 DFQATT, CDR2 SNEGSKA (reference sequence). CDR3 amino acids: CSARDRGQNIQYF. CDR3 bases: TGCAGTGCTAGAGACAGGGGCCAAAACATTCAGTACTTC.

This sequence joins TRBV15 and TRBJ1-6; 7 bases map to TRBD1. The CDR3 runs 17 residues. The germline CDR1 and CDR2 sequences are LNHNV and YYDKDF (reference sequence). Trimming removed 4 bases from V and 8 bases from J; junction bases left unmatched: 14. DNA of the CDR3: TGTGCCACCAGCATATCTTCAGGGACAGCGGTCTATTCACCCCTCCACTTT. This sequence encodes CATSISSGTAVYSPLHF.

This clonotype was seen more than once but under ten times. The chain joins TRBV12-3 or TRBV12-4 to TRBJ2-7, with TRBD2 matching 12 bases. J lost 4 bases, V lost 2 bases, and 6 bases had no gene match. The CDR3 runs 16 residues. The CDR3 reads CASSLKLAGGFYEQYF. The CDR3 nucleotides are TGTGCCAGCAGTTTAAAACTAGCGGGAGGATTTTACGAGCAGTACTTC.

This chain connects TRBV27 to TRBJ2-5; 15 positions agree with TRBD2. With 5 bases clipped from V and 5 bases from J, the junction kept 9 bases outside the gene matches. Germline CDR1 and CDR2: MNHEY and SMNVEV (reference sequence). The CDR3 spans 17 residues. CDR3 amino acids: CASSDRTSGRVHETQYF. The CDR3 nucleotides read TGTGCCAGCAGTGACCGGACTAGCGGGAGGGTCCATGAGACCCAGTACTTC.

The V and J genes are TRBV18 and TRBJ2-4; D remains unclear. Matching the DNA end better, TRBJ2-7 makes the J call doubtful. Per the germline V gene, CDR1 is KGHSH and CDR2 is LQKENI. This CDR3 spans 13 amino acids. CDR3: CASSPPQEHEQYF. Here the CDR3 DNA reads TGTGCCAGCTCACCACCGCAAGAACACGAGCAGTACTTC.

The chain combines TRBV30 with TRBJ2-5, with D possibly TRBD2 on 5 matching bases. Germline-derived CDR1 and CDR2 are GTSNPN and SVGIG (reference sequence). The CDR3 runs 12 residues. The V end was cut by 5 bases, the J end by 0 bases, with 7 bases between. CDR3: CAWGLNQETQYF. The CDR3 DNA follows: TGTGCCTGGGGACTGAACCAAGAGACCCAGTACTTC.